The 3 T cell receptor beta chains below come from one sample, sequenced in a study of T cell changes during pregnancy in multiple sclerosis. Sequenced by immunoSEQ multiplex PCR; TCRdb stores in-frame clones only, minus some. The sample shows some 60,000 clones, 90% of them seen only once. The starting material was peripheral blood, obtained in the first trimester of pregnancy. The receptors shown here come from a female donor in good health, enrolled as a control in a pregnancy study.

The rearrangement uses TRBV6-6 and TRBJ2-4; D call uncertain. The CDR3 is 12 amino acids. CDR1 MNHNY and CDR2 SVGAGI come from the germline V gene (reference sequence). Trimming removed 6 bases at V and 15 bases at J, with 18 bases between. The CDR3 region has the DNA TGTGCCAGCAGCCCCAACAATTGGTATCTGTACTTC. Its protein product is CASSPNNWYLYF.

V and J are TRBV19 and TRBJ2-3; D possibly corresponds to TRBD1 (6 bases). Germline V gene data show CDR1 as LNHDA and CDR2 as SQIVND (reference sequence). Trimming pared 5 bases from V and 3 bases from J, leaving 15 bases between. The CDR3 loop spans 15 amino acids. The CDR3: CASSLGKGVTDTQYF. CDR3 DNA: TGTGCCAGTAGTCTCGGTAAGGGGGTAACAGATACGCAGTATTTT. The full variable domain, rest sourced from reference TRBV19 and TRBJ2-3, is DGGITQSPKYLFRKEGQNVTLSCEQNLNHDAMYWYRQDPGQGLRLIYYSQIVNDFQKGDIAEGYSVSREKKESFPLTVTSAQKNPTAFYLCASSLGKGVTDTQYFGPGTRLTVL.

This chain links TRBV6-1 with TRBJ2-7, with a tentative D call TRBD1 (5 bases). V was trimmed by 2 bases and J by 4 bases, leaving 15 bases between them. The germline V gene encodes CDR1 MNHNS and CDR2 SASEGT. The CDR3 runs to 15 residues. For the CDR3, the DNA is TGTGCCAGCAGTGAAACAGTGACAGCCGGTTACGAGCAGTACTTC. It translates to CASSETVTAGYEQYF.